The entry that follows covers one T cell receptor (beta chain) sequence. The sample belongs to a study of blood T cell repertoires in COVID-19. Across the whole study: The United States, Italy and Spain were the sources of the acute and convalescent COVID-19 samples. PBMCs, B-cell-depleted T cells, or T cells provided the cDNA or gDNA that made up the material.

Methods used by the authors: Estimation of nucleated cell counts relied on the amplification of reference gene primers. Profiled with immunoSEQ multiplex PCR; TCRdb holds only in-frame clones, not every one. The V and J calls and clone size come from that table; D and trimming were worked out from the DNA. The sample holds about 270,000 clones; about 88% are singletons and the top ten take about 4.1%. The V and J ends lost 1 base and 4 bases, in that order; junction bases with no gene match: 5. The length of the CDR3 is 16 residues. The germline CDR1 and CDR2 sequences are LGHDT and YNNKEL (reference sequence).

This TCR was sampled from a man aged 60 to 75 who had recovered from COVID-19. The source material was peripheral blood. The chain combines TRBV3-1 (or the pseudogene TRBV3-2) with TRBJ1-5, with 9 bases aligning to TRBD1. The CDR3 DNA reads TGTGCCAGCAGCCAAGGCACAGGGGGCCCAAATCAGCCCCAGCATTTT. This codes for CASSQGTGGPNQPQHF.